What follows describes a single T cell receptor (beta chain). The clone's antigen remains unknown. The record has no base qualities; no much larger clone is one base away. CDR1 and CDR2 are read off the germline V gene (reference sequence) as LNHDA and SQIVND. The cysteine opens and the phenylalanine closes a CDR3 of 14 amino acids. Only the CDR3 region is kept as DNA, spanning 42 bases read in frame from base 1. V is cut back by 5 bases and J by 4 bases, with 5 bases in the junction unmatched. Interpreted using the paper, the time point label stands for: progressive disease on ibrutinib. For TCR beta library preparation, 1.5 to 2 micrograms of genomic DNA were isolated from cryopreserved PBMCs. Longitudinal blood samples from CLL patients on ibrutinib monotherapy underwent high-throughput TCR beta sequencing. The patients took part in an open-label, single-center phase 2 trial of ibrutinib monotherapy.

This sample is drawn from a study of cytotoxic CD8 clonotypes in ibrutinib-treated CLL listed by TCRdb under 2021. Looking at the study overall: In this cohort, around 15 patients were treatment-naive and approximately ten were relapsed/refractory, while 17 to 18 had unmutated IGHV. All remission and progressive disease samples were collected while patients were still receiving ibrutinib. An average of approximately 260,000 productive templates and approximately 90,000 productive rearrangements was obtained per sample. The response samples were drawn at a median of roughly twelve months into treatment, with a range of about 6 to 40 months. Longitudinal samples were available for about 30% of the roughly 86 trial participants. Cryopreserved peripheral blood mononuclear cells were obtained prior to treatment, at the time of response, and at either disease progression or sustained remission. Responses were partial in roughly 24 patients and complete in 2; after median about 63 months follow-up, about 14 stayed in remission and some twelve progressed.

Each clonotype received, on average, roughly 9.6x coverage in deep resolution sequencing performed on a MiSeq, where the target depth lay between 1 in 1 million and 1 in 200,000 T cells. TCR beta libraries were generated with the immunoSEQ hsTCRB Kit. As for how the authors treated the data: Data were analyzed with ImmunoSEQ Data Assistant and ImmunoSEQ Analyzer, with V, D and J genes assigned per IMGT definitions. Clonality, with values ranging from 0 to 1, was calculated as one minus the normalized Shannon entropy of productive rearrangement frequencies. Public clonotype analysis was restricted to overrepresented clonotypes comprising at least 0.05% of each patient's repertoire. Repertoires from some twelve age-matched healthy donors in immuneACCESS were used as clonality controls. The table comes from immuneACCESS by way of TCRdb, which keeps in-frame sequences with V and J called. Part of the clones is missing from these tables; in studies checked, under half for an unresolved V gene and the rest for unknown reasons. V, J and clone size are taken as reported in that table, and D and trimming were inferred from the DNA itself. The sample records tens of thousands of clones, around 81% of which are singletons. Of the sample, roughly 8% is held by the ten largest clones.

What the study reported, not specific to this receptor: At ibrutinib response clonality went up, during sustained remission it held steady, and at progression it dropped back toward baseline. Sampling times were not matched between sustained-remission and progressing patients, and lymph node repertoires were not studied. Public clonotypes were rare and either shrank or stayed stable during treatment, and the rise in clonality at ibrutinib response reflected expansion of private clonotypes. Baseline clonality was found to be higher than that of age-matched healthy donors and was strongly correlated with circulating CD8+ T-cell counts.

The receptor's source is a human donor with chronic lymphocytic leukemia. The sample was PBMCs, taken at disease progression, from a patient treated with ibrutinib. In this chain, TRBV19 is recombined with TRBJ2-1, and TRBD2 aligns with 7 junction nucleotides. The CDR3 protein sequence reads: CASSPLAEYNEQFF. The DNA is as follows: TGTGCCAGTAGTCCGCTAGCGGAATACAATGAGCAGTTCTTC.